The source of this T cell receptor beta chain is a study of blood T cell repertoires in COVID-19. The wider study: Donors in the United States, Italy and Spain gave samples during acute or convalescent COVID-19.

The protocol was immunoSEQ multiplex PCR, while the TCRdb copy is restricted to in-frame clones and leaves out a portion. The table records about 130,000 clones, over 75% of them present only once. This clone was picked up one time. The germline V and J ends were trimmed by 6 bases and 8 bases, with 13 bases remaining between them. The CDR3 has 12 amino acids. Germline V CDR1 and CDR2: LNHDA, SQIVND (reference sequence). Sample: peripheral blood. The rearrangement joins TRBV19 to TRBJ1-2; no firm D call. The sequence derives from a human donor in a cohort sampled during active COVID-19. CDR3 nucleotides: TGTGCCAGTAGGACATCCCCCGCGGGCTACACCTTC. The encoded protein is CASRTSPAGYTF.